The 3 T cell receptor beta chains listed next were all sequenced from one sample in a study of cytomegalovirus exposure and HLA in healthy donors. 13 Jbeta primers and 60 Vbeta primers were used for the PCR. Profiled with immunoSEQ multiplex PCR; TCRdb holds only in-frame clones, not every one. The profile covers fewer than 200,000 clones, with around 79% appearing a single time and 2.1% taken by the ten largest. Sequences were obtained from PBMCs. These receptor sequences come from a middle-aged man in good health and CMV-seronegative.

The chain is built from TRBV7-6 and TRBJ1-1; 7 positions match TRBD1. The germline gives CDR1 SGHVS, CDR2 FNYEAQ. V was pared by 5 bases and J by 7 bases, with 13 bases of the junction left unmatched. This CDR3 is 15 amino acids long. CDR3 DNA: TGTGCCAGCAGCATCGCACCGGGACAGTCGGATGAAGCTTTCTTT. Its protein product is CASSIAPGQSDEAFF.

CDR3 sequence: CASSFSGTTGNTIYF. The DNA of the CDR3 is TGTGCCAGCAGCTTCTCCGGGACAACTGGAAACACCATATATTTT. The chain recombines TRBV7-9 with TRBJ1-3; the D gene is possibly TRBD1 (6 bases). The length of the CDR3 is 15 residues. The V and J ends lost 3 bases and 2 bases respectively, with 11 bases between them. The V gene's germline CDR1 is SEHNR and CDR2 FQNEAQ (reference sequence).

The gene calls are TRBV27 and TRBJ1-4; possibly TRBD1 for D (6 bases). CDR1 and CDR2 (germline): MNHEY, SMNVEV (reference sequence). CDR3 length: 12 residues. V was trimmed by 6 bases and J by 12 bases, leaving 14 bases between them. The CDR3 protein is CASREPGAQLFF. The CDR3 DNA sequence: TGTGCCAGCAGAGAACCAGGGGCGCAACTGTTTTTT.